This TCR beta chain was captured by sequencing in a study of blood T cells in healthy people across ages. The length of the CDR3 is 14 residues. Germline loops: CDR1 MGHRA, CDR2 YSYEKL. V was clipped by 4 bases and J by 6 bases, with 12 bases between them. A second about 6 to 11 cycle PCR used barcoded and J-beta primers. TCRdb reprocessed the 5' RACE reads with MiXCR, giving one entry per CDR3 protein. The repertoire holds about 510,000 distinct CDR3 sequences, with about 25% as singletons. Separately, the same data were catalogued under a study of T cells of mothers and their children.

Sample: blood. The rearrangement uses TRBV4-1 and TRBJ2-2; unclear D gene. This receptor was identified in a boy younger than 10 in good health. The CDR3 loop reads CASSLGLDSGELFF. The CDR3 DNA reads as TGCGCCAGCAGCCTGGGCCTAGATTCCGGGGAGCTGTTTTTT.